The 8 T cell receptor beta chains listed next were all sequenced from one sample in a study of CD8 T cells in Susac syndrome. Random hexamers primed reverse transcription of about 0.5 to 1 ug RNA. TCRdb itself ran the immunoSEQ multiplex PCR reads through MiXCR, one entry per CDR3 protein. The sample consists of 180,000 or so distinct CDR3 sequences, 85% to 95% of them appearing once. The sequenced sample was CD4+ T cells from PBMCs. All receptors derive from a human donor with Susac syndrome.

This chain links TRBV5-1 with TRBJ2-7; 9 bases fit TRBD1. Germline CDR1 SGHRS, CDR2 YFSETQ. There are 14 residues in the CDR3. Unmatched junction bases numbered 5, after V lost 7 bases and J lost 0 bases. CDR3 sequence reads: CASRRDRVSYEQYF. The CDR3 region has the DNA TGCGCCAGCCGCCGGGACAGGGTCTCCTACGAGCAGTACTTC.

V is TRBV2 and J is TRBJ2-7; maybe TRBD2 (6 bases). Germline CDR1 and CDR2: SNHLY and FYNNEI. Between the trimmed V and J ends, which lost 7 bases and 0 bases, there was a span of 16 bases. This CDR3 spans 15 amino acids. The CDR3 sequence is CASKEGRTSSYEQYF. CDR3 bases: TGTGCCAGCAAGGAGGGGCGTACGAGCTCCTACGAGCAGTACTTC.

This rearrangement joins TRBV14 to TRBJ2-1, with 8 nucleotides matching TRBD2. V was clipped by 8 bases and J by 6 bases; unmatched bases: 12. From germline, CDR1 is SGHDN and CDR2 FVKESK. The CDR3 covers 15 residues. The CDR3 sequence: CASRSGSRGFNEQFF. Written as DNA, the CDR3 is TGTGCCAGCCGGAGCGGGAGTCGCGGCTTCAATGAGCAGTTCTTC.

The chain joins TRBV29-1 to TRBJ2-5; D is perhaps TRBD1 or TRBD2 (5 bases each). V was shortened by 4 bases and J by 1 base, with 7 bases between the two germline ends. This CDR3 region has 12 residues. The germline gives CDR1 SQVTM, CDR2 ANQGSEA. CDR3 sequence (DNA): TGCAGCGTTGCAGGGAGCCAAGAGACCCAGTACTTC. Protein: CSVAGSQETQYF. The variable domain in full, with the rest retrieved from reference TRBV29-1 and TRBJ2-5, is SAVISQKPSRDICQRGTSLTIQCQVDSQVTMMFWYRQQPGQSLTLIATANQGSEATYESGFVIDKFPISRPNLTFSTLTVSNMSPEDSSIYLCSVAGSQETQYFGPGTRLLVL.

The rearrangement links TRBV12-3 or TRBV12-4 to TRBJ1-1; possible D gene TRBD1, 6 bases. The V gene lost 4 bases and the J gene lost 11 bases, with 11 bases spanning the gap. This CDR3 region has 11 residues. The CDR3 region is CASSSGGAAFF. The CDR3 nucleotides read TGTGCCAGCAGTTCCGGGGGGGCCGCTTTCTTT.

The gene calls are TRBV11-1 and TRBJ2-7; D not certain. The CDR3 extends over 14 amino acids. The V end was cut by 3 bases, the J end by 4 bases, with 13 bases between. In germline, CDR1 is SGHAT, CDR2 FQDESV (reference sequence). The CDR3 bases are TGTGCCAGCAGCTTCGGCGGAACGGCGTACGAGCAGTACTTC. Protein: CASSFGGTAYEQYF. Looking up the rest from reference TRBV11-1 and TRBJ2-7 gives the full variable domain: EAEVAQSPRYKITEKSQAVAFWCDPISGHATLYWYRQILGQGPELLVQFQDESVVDDSQLPKDRFSAERLKGVDSTLKIQPAELGDSAMYLCASSFGGTAYEQYFGPGTRLTVT.

The rearrangement uses TRBV28 and TRBJ1-1; 8 nucleotides agree with TRBD1. The germline CDR1 and CDR2 sequences are MDHEN and SYDVKM. V lost 2 bases and J lost 1; bases outside the gene matches: 3. This CDR3 region has 15 residues. The DNA of the CDR3 is TGTGCCAGCAGTTTACTACAGGGGGAGAACACTGAAGCTTTCTTT. It codes for CASSLLQGENTEAFF.

This rearrangement joins TRBV20-1 to TRBJ1-1; D unclear. Trimming removed 6 bases from V and 0 bases from J, with 8 bases in between. Germline lookup yields CDR1 DFQATT and CDR2 SNEGSKA (reference sequence). The CDR3 length is 12 residues. CDR3: CSALSVNTEAFF. CDR3 nucleotides: TGCAGTGCCCTCTCGGTGAACACTGAAGCTTTCTTT.